This is a list of T cell receptor beta chains from one sample in a study of blood T cell repertoires in COVID-19. Sequenced by immunoSEQ multiplex PCR; TCRdb stores in-frame clones only, minus some. Among roughly 300,000 clones, 65% to 90% were seen once, and the ten largest hold 3.5% to 4.5%. Sequenced material: PBMCs or T cells enriched from blood (not recorded which). These receptors were taken from a woman in her forties with acute COVID-19. Each CDR3 is given without its conserved first and last residue.

J	V	length	CDR3
TRBJ2-2	TRBV5-4	14	ASSLGGLADTGELF
TRBJ1-6	TRBV6-5	13	ASSYSQNYNSPLH
TRBJ2-2	TRBV27	13	ASSTGLSNTGELF
TRBJ2-1	TRBV6-5	12	ATSTSGRIYEQF
TRBJ2-5	TRBV7-9	14	ASSPAYQRSAETQY
TRBJ1-3	TRBV5-6	14	ASSLSTGMSGNTIY
TRBJ2-7	TRBV13	16	ASSLKGGRISFTYEQY
TRBJ2-3	TRBV10-3	12	AISLRDIKDTQY
TRBJ1-5	TRBV12-3/TRBV12-4	11	ASSPVENQPQH
TRBJ2-3	TRBV20-1	14	SASFAGLGVTDTQY
TRBJ1-5	TRBV7-2	11	ASTPGGNQPQH
TRBJ1-5	TRBV3-1/TRBV3-2	13	ASSQDITSNQPQH
TRBJ2-6	TRBV4-3	14	ASSQLLASGANVLT
TRBJ2-2	TRBV5-4	14	ASSLGLAGATGELF
TRBJ1-1	TRBV5-1	11	ASSSIPNTEAF
TRBJ1-2	TRBV6-1	15	ASSETGTGRGVNGYT
TRBJ2-3	TRBV2	14	ASFFSGSLSTDTQY
TRBJ2-5	TRBV10-3	13	AISPGLAGGETQY
TRBJ2-3	TRBV7-2	15	ASSQKRAGTRTDTQY
TRBJ1-1	TRBV19	10	ASSMGGTEAF
TRBJ2-1	TRBV11-3	13	ASSLSSGTYNEQF
TRBJ1-6	TRBV6-5	14	ASSLTSGKEGSPLH
TRBJ2-7	TRBV4-2	12	ASSQPGQYYEQY
TRBJ2-1	TRBV5-1	14	ASSVVAGGTYNEQF
TRBJ2-2	TRBV28	11	ATCGQNTGELF
TRBJ2-1	TRBV24-1	11	ATSHAGGNEQF
TRBJ1-6	TRBV18	12	ASSGDSRNSPLH
TRBJ2-7	TRBV6-6	12	ASSLGHSSYEQY
TRBJ1-2	TRBV5-1	15	ASSLGPQGRLGYGYT
TRBJ1-3	TRBV4-2	13	ASSQDLQGGNTIY
TRBJ2-7	TRBV27	14	ASSLSGGYVVYEQY
TRBJ2-1	TRBV18	11	ASLQAQGVEQF
TRBJ1-6	TRBV2	10	ASTQGKSPLH
TRBJ1-2	TRBV7-2	15	ASERRGLSLLNYGYT
TRBJ2-5	TRBV6-5	11	TVRDRAQETQY
TRBJ2-7	TRBV27	13	ASSLTSGISYEQY
TRBJ1-6	TRBV5-4	13	ASSLDGSGNSPLH
TRBJ2-5	TRBV7-9	15	ASSLAGTSGGQETQY
TRBJ2-1	TRBV7-9	14	ASSPLTGTSPNEQF
TRBJ1-2	TRBV28	11	ASSPQGAVGYT
TRBJ2-7	TRBV15	14	ATSRDLQGASYEQY
TRBJ1-5	TRBV5-5	12	ASRPDSSNQPQH
TRBJ2-1	TRBV3-1/TRBV3-2	16	ASSQDTLAGVSYNEQF
TRBJ1-1	TRBV5-1	11	ASSLDRNTEAF
TRBJ2-5	TRBV5-4	11	ASHTGMEETQY
TRBJ2-5	TRBV7-9	13	ASSSRTGGQETQY
TRBJ2-3	TRBV7-2	14	ASSLVAGRGTDTQY
TRBJ2-1	TRBV9	13	ASSAGLQGTNEQF
TRBJ1-1	TRBV27	12	ASSLLQQATEAF
TRBJ2-3	TRBV6-6	13	ASSYTGQGRDTQY
TRBJ1-1	TRBV4-3	13	ASSQAPLANTEAF
TRBJ1-3	TRBV9	14	ASSVISGLDGNTIY